These 17 T cell receptor beta chains were sequenced from one sample in a study of OX40 agonist ivuxolimab in advanced cancers. Clones were sequenced by immunoSEQ multiplex PCR, and TCRdb holds only the in-frame ones, with some missing. The profile shows approximately 70,000 clones, about 84% of them singletons. Sequencing used CD4+ or CD8+ T cells sorted from blood, obtained in a trial of the OX40 agonist ivuxolimab. The source of these receptors is an adult with an advanced solid tumor such as melanoma, head and neck, liver or kidney cancer.

The rearrangement uses TRBV18 and TRBJ1-2; D might be TRBD1 (6 bases). The CDR3 is 15 residues long. V lost 3 bases and J lost 2, with 13 bases in between. Germline CDR1 and CDR2: KGHSH and LQKENI. The CDR3 bases are TGTGCCAGCTCACCCTTCTCAGGGGAGAACTATGGCTACACCTTC. Residues: CASSPFSGENYGYTF.

Points on this clone: At one end, the junction sequence differs from germline, possibly due to a read error. The CDR3 DNA follows: TGTGCCAGCAGCTTGGTACGATGGCGGGGGCTCTCCTTCAATGAGCAGTTCTTC. Protein sequence: CASSLVRWRGLSFNEQFF. The chain employs TRBV7-9 and TRBJ2-1; D might be TRBD2 (7 bases). Germline V gives CDR1 SEHNR, CDR2 FQNEAQ (reference sequence). The length of the CDR3 is 18 residues.

This chain links TRBV19 with TRBJ2-7; D might be TRBD1 (6 bases). The V gene lost 6 bases and the J gene lost 3 bases, with 15 bases spanning the gap. The CDR3 loop spans 14 amino acids. From germline, CDR1 is LNHDA and CDR2 SQIVND (reference sequence). This CDR3 reads CASRAKQGVYEQYF. The CDR3 DNA is TGTGCCAGTAGGGCCAAACAGGGAGTCTACGAGCAGTACTTC.

V usage is TRBV7-2 and J usage is TRBJ2-3; 9 bases line up with TRBD2. The J segment lost 5 bases and the V segment lost 5 bases, leaving 11 bases of the junction unmatched. CDR3 length: 16 amino acids. CDR1 and CDR2 from the germline V gene are SGHTA and FQGNSA. The CDR3 DNA reads TGTGCCAGCAGCAGCCCCCCGGGACTAGCCCTAGATACGCAGTATTTT. Its translation: CASSSPPGLALDTQYF.

This clone was observed a single time. The rearrangement uses TRBV5-4 and TRBJ1-1; D is perhaps TRBD1 (5 bases). The CDR3 is 14 amino acids. The V gene lost 4 bases and the J gene lost 10 bases, with 20 bases spanning the gap. Looked up from germline, CDR1 is SGHNT and CDR2 is YYREEE (reference sequence). The CDR3 DNA is TGTGCCAGCAGCAGCGGGGCAGATACACTGACAGCTTTCTTT. Amino acid sequence: CASSSGADTLTAFF.

The chain links TRBV2 to TRBJ1-1, with TRBD1 identical over 9 bases. The CDR3 covers 11 residues. V shed 10 bases and J 10 bases; nucleotides not matched to a gene: 7. Germline values: CDR1 SNHLY, CDR2 FYNNEI. DNA of the CDR3: TGTGCCACCCAGGGACAGGGTTCAGCTTTCTTT. Translating gives CATQGQGSAFF.

This clone was counted only a few times. This rearrangement joins TRBV5-4 to TRBJ2-5; D tentatively reads TRBD1 or TRBD2 (5 bases each). Germline CDR1 reads SGHNT; CDR2 reads YYREEE (reference sequence). The CDR3 spans 11 residues. Trimming took 5 bases from V and 6 from J, leaving 8 bases between them. Here the CDR3 reads CASRGTKTQYF. The CDR3 DNA follows: TGTGCCAGCAGGGGGACGAAGACCCAGTACTTC.

V gene TRBV7-9 combines with J gene TRBJ2-1, with a possible D match to TRBD2 (6 bases). The CDR3 length is 13 residues. Looked up from germline, CDR1 is SEHNR and CDR2 is FQNEAQ (reference sequence). The V end was cut by 5 bases, the J end by 8 bases, with 13 bases between. CDR3 coding DNA: TGTGCCAGCAGCCCCCGGCGGGACGATGAGCAGTTCTTC. Amino acids: CASSPRRDDEQFF.

This clone was observed a single time. This chain connects TRBV6-5 to TRBJ1-2, with D perhaps matching TRBD1 (6 bases). V lost 6 bases and J 6 bases, leaving 14 bases between the germline ends. This CDR3 is built from 13 residues. Germline values: CDR1 MNHEY, CDR2 SVGAGI. CDR3 amino acids: CASRSPTGNGYTF. The CDR3 DNA sequence: TGTGCCAGCAGGTCCCCCACAGGGAATGGCTACACCTTC.

The J gene is TRBJ2-1, the V gene TRBV2; 7 nucleotides align to TRBD2. The junction had 10 bases not matched to a gene; V was cut back by 4 bases and J by 10 bases. This CDR3 region has 14 residues. The V gene's germline CDR1 is SNHLY and CDR2 FYNNEI. The CDR3 coding sequence is TGTGCCAGCAGTGTTGAGGCACTAGCGAAGGAGCAGTTCTTC. This codes for CASSVEALAKEQFF.

Written as DNA, the CDR3 is TGCGCCAGCAGCAAGGCTAGCGGGAGAATCACAGATACGCAGTATTTT. It translates to CASSKASGRITDTQYF. The J gene is TRBJ2-3, the V gene TRBV5-1, with 10 bases aligning to TRBD2. CDR1 SGHRS and CDR2 YFSETQ come from the germline V gene. The CDR3 spans 16 residues. V was pared by 4 bases and J by 2 bases, with 7 bases of the junction left unmatched.

The gene calls are TRBV11-2 and TRBJ2-7, with D possibly matching TRBD1 (6 bases). Trimming pared 6 bases from V and 2 bases from J, leaving 11 bases between. Germline V lookup: CDR1 SGHAT, CDR2 FQNNGV. The CDR3 length is 13 residues. The CDR3 here is CASRLQGAYEQYF. The CDR3 bases are TGTGCCAGCAGACTACAGGGAGCCTACGAGCAGTACTTC.

V is TRBV7-9 and J is TRBJ1-6; D is perhaps TRBD1 (6 bases). The CDR3 is made up of 15 amino acids. Looked up from germline, CDR1 is SEHNR and CDR2 is FQNEAQ (reference sequence). V was cut by 1 base and J by 5 bases, with 9 bases left in between. CDR3: CASSLGGAHNSPLHF. CDR3 coding DNA: TGTGCCAGCAGCTTAGGGGGGGCCCATAATTCACCCCTCCACTTT.

This clone showed up just a few times. This chain connects TRBV6-6 to TRBJ1-3; D possibly corresponds to TRBD1 (5 bases). Germline V gives CDR1 MNHNY, CDR2 SVGAGI (reference sequence). The CDR3 sequence is 16 residues long. V shed 5 bases and J shed 0 bases, with 14 bases lying between them. The CDR3 protein is CASSGGTARSGNTIYF. The CDR3 nucleotides are TGTGCCAGCAGTGGCGGGACGGCCCGCTCTGGAAACACCATATATTTT.

The chain joins TRBV5-1 to TRBJ1-1; D gene uncertain. Germline lookup yields CDR1 SGHRS and CDR2 YFSETQ. The CDR3 spans 11 residues. V gave up 2 bases and J gave up 7 bases, with 6 bases separating them. The CDR3 here is CASSFRNEAFF. CDR3 sequence (DNA): TGCGCCAGCAGCTTCCGTAATGAAGCTTTCTTT.

The chain is built from TRBV4-1 and TRBJ1-6; perhaps TRBD1 as D (5 bases). Deletions cut 0 bases from V and 1 base from J, with 10 bases between. CDR1 and CDR2 from the germline V gene are MGHRA and YSYEKL. This CDR3 comprises 17 residues. The CDR3 loop reads CASSQERGGSYNSPLHF. The CDR3 DNA is TGCGCCAGCAGCCAAGAGAGGGGAGGGTCCTATAATTCACCCCTCCACTTT.

This clone occurred once. The rearrangement uses TRBV11-3 and TRBJ2-7; D is unresolved. Germline V gives CDR1 SGHNT, CDR2 YENEEA. Deletions cut 5 bases from V and 3 bases from J, with 8 bases between. The CDR3 contains 12 residues. CDR3 sequence reads: CASSPQNYEQYF. CDR3 bases: TGTGCCAGCAGCCCACAAAACTACGAGCAGTACTTC.